These 6 T cell receptor beta chains were sequenced from one sample in a study of blood T cell repertoires in COVID-19. TCRdb's table, derived via immunoSEQ multiplex PCR, lists solely in-frame clones and lacks some. The sample lists 95,000 to 100,000 clones, just under 85% seen once, with 10% in the top ten. Source material: peripheral blood. The origin of the receptors is a man aged 65 to 85 with acute or convalescent COVID-19.

The chain combines TRBV4-3 with TRBJ1-6, with D perhaps TRBD1 (5 bases). Germline CDR1 is LGHNA and CDR2 is YSLEER. The CDR3 sequence is 14 residues long. Trimming pared 6 bases from V and 4 bases from J, leaving 10 bases between. CDR3 DNA: TGCGCCAGCAGGGGGGGAGGGTATAATTCACCCCTCCACTTT. Its protein product is CASRGGGYNSPLHF.

The chain's CDR3 is CASTAPLPRADEAFF. In DNA form, the CDR3 reads TGTGCCAGCACCGCCCCCTTGCCCAGGGCGGATGAAGCTTTCTTT. This chain uses TRBV7-2 with TRBJ1-1; a possible D gene is TRBD1 (5 bases). The germline gives CDR1 SGHTA, CDR2 FQGNSA. V gave up 7 bases and J gave up 7 bases, with 22 bases separating them. This CDR3 has 15 amino acids.

V usage is TRBV11-1 and J usage is TRBJ2-7, with D unclear. Germline assignment: CDR1 SGHAT and CDR2 FQDESV (reference sequence). The V and J ends lost 2 bases and 2 bases respectively, with 7 bases between them. The CDR3 is 13 residues long. Here the CDR3 DNA reads TGTGCCAGCAGCTTACGGAGTACCTACGAGCAGTACTTC. Its protein product is CASSLRSTYEQYF.

The J gene is TRBJ2-1, the V gene TRBV6-5; a weak D match, TRBD2 (5 bases). The germline CDR1 and CDR2 sequences are MNHEY and SVGAGI. V lost 7 bases to trimming and J lost 5 bases, with 12 bases between them. This CDR3 comprises 13 residues. The CDR3 loop reads CASTRLRHNEQFF. The CDR3 DNA is TGTGCCAGCACCCGACTACGCCACAATGAGCAGTTCTTC.

The chain has TRBV6-1 and TRBJ2-7; 9 nucleotides align to TRBD1. From germline, CDR1 is MNHNS and CDR2 SASEGT. The J segment lost 4 bases and the V segment lost 7 bases, leaving 11 bases of the junction unmatched. This CDR3 spans 15 amino acids. The CDR3 bases are TGTGCCAGCAATCCCAGACAGGGGGTATATTACGAGCAGTACTTC. Translating gives CASNPRQGVYYEQYF.

As for this clone: At one of its ends the junction is not consistent with the germline gene, which may arise from a read error. The chain is built from TRBV12-3 or TRBV12-4 and TRBJ2-7, with D perhaps TRBD2 (7 bases). The CDR3 length is 11 residues. The CDR3 is CASSLRGGAHF. The CDR3 DNA follows: TGTGCCAGCAGTTTAAGGGGGGGCGCGCACTTC.